This T cell receptor (beta chain) was captured in a study of shared clonotypes between healthy human individuals. On the study more broadly: Donors had three CD4 naive, three CD4 memory, two CD8 naive and one CD8 memory plate apiece.

Profiling relied on immunoSEQ multiplex PCR, and the TCRdb table lists in-frame clones only, not all of them. The sample includes about 2.5 million clones, 80% to 95% seen only once; the top ten take around 0.35%. Study-wide findings and caveats: Among donors, sharing of clonotypes was expected to be affected by sequencing depth.

Concerning this clone: Antigen specificity is unknown.

The investigators split CD4+ cells into a CD45RA+ naive subset and a CD45RA-negative memory subset. V lost 7 bases and J 0 bases, leaving 10 bases between the germline ends. There are 13 residues in the CDR3. CDR1 and CDR2 from the germline V gene are SGHRS and YFSETQ. The V call is TRBV5-1, the J call TRBJ1-1; tentatively, D is TRBD1 (6 bases). This clonotype was sampled from a man aged 18 to 30 in good health. Some clones in this sample may be carry-over from other donors' samples. Sequenced input: naive CD4+ T cells from PBMCs. Subset indicated: CD45RA+ positively selected. The CDR3 DNA is TGCGCCAGCCGACAGGACTTGAACACTGAAGCTTTCTTT. This codes for CASRQDLNTEAFF.